This T cell receptor (beta chain) was captured by sequencing in a study of T cells in Graves' hyperthyroidism and ophthalmopathy. Exclusion criteria comprised uncontrolled infection, other autoimmune disease, pregnancy or lactation. PBMCs were sourced from approximately 10 ml fresh peripheral blood. Deletions cut 6 bases from V and 3 bases from J, with 9 bases between. CDR3 length: 13 residues. Germline loops: CDR1 DFQATT, CDR2 SNEGSKA (reference sequence). Points from the study as a whole: Before onset, by a median of around 6.1 months, the model predicted ophthalmopathy.

RNA transcripts provided the source from which TCR beta CDR3 regions were amplified. HTBI primers were employed in a first-round RT-PCR of the TCR CDR3. TCRdb re-called the multiplex PCR reads through MiXCR, storing one row per CDR3 protein. This sample has 300,000 to 350,000 distinct CDR3 sequences, with about a sixth found just once. In its sample, this clonotype was seen many times. Its antigen is currently unknown. This sequence joins TRBV20-1 and TRBJ1-6; no clear D gene. Sequencing was carried out using blood. The clonotype originates from a woman in her forties with Graves' ophthalmopathy. CDR3 nucleotide sequence: TGCAGTGCGGTACATGGCTATAATTCACCCCTCCACTTT. Its protein product is CSAVHGYNSPLHF.